This is a list of T cell receptor beta chains from one sample in a study of blood T cell repertoires in COVID-19. TCRdb keeps only in-frame clones here, not all; method: immunoSEQ multiplex PCR. This table has around 220,000 clones, 84% appearing once. The material sequenced was PBMCs or T cells enriched from blood (not recorded which). These receptor sequences come from a woman between 35 and 50 years old who had recovered from COVID-19. Each CDR3 is given with its conserved first and last residue. D genes are given only for firm matches. Rows give clone size only sometimes, using once, few, many, or a class for an expanded clone.

j_call d_call v_call clone_size cdr3_nt cdr3_aa
TRBJ2-1 TRBD2 TRBV28 NA TGTGCCAGCAGGGTAGCGGGCGGTTCCTACAATGAGCAGTTCTTC CASRVAGGSYNEQFF
TRBJ1-1 TRBD1 TRBV27 NA TGTGCCAGCAGTTTATCCACAGGGGCGGACACTGAAGCTTTCTTT CASSLSTGADTEAFF
TRBJ1-2 TRBD1 TRBV6-1 NA TGTGCCAGCAGTGAACCCGGGGGACAGACCTTCTATGGCTACACCTTC CASSEPGGQTFYGYTF
TRBJ1-4 NA TRBV7-9 NA TGTGCCAGCAGCCCGGGGCGGACAGCAACTAATGAAAAACTGTTTTTT CASSPGRTATNEKLFF
TRBJ1-2 NA TRBV10-3 NA TGTGCCATCAGTGAGCGGGGGTTTTATGGCTACACCTTC CAISERGFYGYTF
TRBJ2-1 NA TRBV5-4 NA TGTGCCAGCAGCCCCTCCTTAGAGGCCATCAATGAGCAGTTCTTC CASSPSLEAINEQFF
TRBJ2-3 NA TRBV19 once TGTGCCAGTAGTACCCGGGCGGGTACATCGGATACGCAGTATTTT CASSTRAGTSDTQYF
TRBJ1-5 NA TRBV6-5 NA TGTGCCAGCAGTTACTCCGGGAGTTACAATCAGCCCCAGCATTTT CASSYSGSYNQPQHF
TRBJ2-4 NA TRBV28 NA TGTGCCAACTACGACAGAAACGAAAACATTCAGTACTTC CANYDRNENIQYF
TRBJ2-1 NA TRBV24-1 NA TGTGCCACCGGGGCCCCCACGAGTGTGGATGAGCAGTTCTTC CATGAPTSVDEQFF
TRBJ2-2 TRBD1 TRBV7-2 NA TGTGCCAGCAGCTCCCGGACAGGGTCGGACGGGGAGCTGTTTTTT CASSSRTGSDGELFF
TRBJ1-1 NA TRBV11-2 once TGTGCCAGCAGCTCGTTTAGGGGGAACACTGAAGCTTTCTTT CASSSFRGNTEAFF
TRBJ2-7 TRBD2 TRBV5-1 NA TGCGCCAGCAGCCCCCGGGGGGGTGCCTACGAGCAGTACTTC CASSPRGGAYEQYF
TRBJ2-7 NA TRBV15 NA TGTGCCACCAGCAGAGATCGGAGACAGGAAGCGTACTTC CATSRDRRQEAYF
TRBJ2-1 TRBD2 TRBV4-1 NA TGCGCCAGCAGCCAAGGGAGCGGGAGCTCCTACAATGAGCAGTTCTTC CASSQGSGSSYNEQFF
TRBJ1-2 NA TRBV4-2 NA TGTGCCAGCAGCCAAGGGACTCAGAACTATGGCTACACCTTC CASSQGTQNYGYTF
TRBJ1-2 NA TRBV28 once TGTGCCAGCAGTTTGCCTCAGGTTAACGGCTATGGCTACACCTTC CASSLPQVNGYGYTF
TRBJ1-1 NA TRBV5-1 NA TGCGCCAGCGCAAAAGGGGCGAACACTGAAGCTTTCTTT CASAKGANTEAFF
TRBJ1-3 NA TRBV7-2 NA TGTGCCAGCAGCTTAGCGGGCAGCCTCGATGGAAACACCATATATTTT CASSLAGSLDGNTIYF
TRBJ2-3 TRBD2 TRBV5-1 NA TGCGCCAGCAGTTCTGGGGAGGGCCCGGGAGATACGCAGTATTTT CASSSGEGPGDTQYF
TRBJ2-5 TRBD2 TRBV19 NA TGTGCCAGTAGTTCTCAACCGGGACTAGCAGTTGGGGAGACCCAGTACTTC CASSSQPGLAVGETQYF
TRBJ2-3 TRBD1 TRBV3-1/TRBV3-2 NA TGTGCCAGCAGTAAAGTCATCGGGACAGGGGCCACAGATACGCAGTATTTT CASSKVIGTGATDTQYF
TRBJ2-3 NA TRBV3-1/TRBV3-2 many TGTGCCAGCAGCCACTCAGATACGCAGTATTTT CASSHSDTQYF
TRBJ1-5 NA TRBV3-1/TRBV3-2 few TGTGCCAGCCCCCGGGGGGGCGAAGGGAGCAATCAGCCCCAGCATTTT CASPRGGEGSNQPQHF
TRBJ1-1 TRBD1 TRBV9 NA TGTGCCAGCAACCTCGTGACAGGGGTCGAAGCTTTCTTT CASNLVTGVEAFF
TRBJ1-3 NA TRBV3-1/TRBV3-2 once TGTGCCAGCAGCCATCAGTATGCTGGAAACACCATATATTTT CASSHQYAGNTIYF
TRBJ2-7 NA TRBV10-1 NA TGCGCCAGCAGTACCCCGGACAGACCCTACGAGCAGTACTTC CASSTPDRPYEQYF
TRBJ1-1 NA TRBV19 NA TGTGCCAGTAGTATGAGAGCCTTGAACACTGAAGCTTTCTTT CASSMRALNTEAFF
TRBJ2-3 NA TRBV19 NA TGTGCCAGTAGTCCTACTACAGATACGCAGTATTTT CASSPTTDTQYF
TRBJ1-5 TRBD1 TRBV6-1 NA TGTGCCAGCAGTGAAGGACAGGGGGCACAGCCCCAGCATTTT CASSEGQGAQPQHF
TRBJ2-1 TRBD2 TRBV4-1 NA TGCGCCAGCAGCCCATTGGGGACTAGCGGGAGCTCCTACAATGAGCAGTTCTTC CASSPLGTSGSSYNEQFF
TRBJ2-3 NA TRBV28 once TGTGCCAGCAGTTTTGGACAGATCACAGATACGCAGTATTTT CASSFGQITDTQYF
TRBJ2-5 NA TRBV7-8 few TGTGCCAGCACCCGAATAGGGGGGGCGGAACAAGAGACCCAGTACTTC CASTRIGGAEQETQYF
TRBJ2-2 TRBD2 TRBV11-3 NA TGTGCCAGCAGCTTAAGGCTAGCGGGAGTAGGGACCGGGGAGCTGTTTTTT CASSLRLAGVGTGELFF
TRBJ2-1 TRBD2 TRBV11-3 NA TGTGCCAGCAGGCCGGGACTAGCGGGCACCTACAATGAGCAGTTCTTC CASRPGLAGTYNEQFF
TRBJ2-1 TRBD2 TRBV14 NA TGTGCCAGCAGCCGGCTAGCGGTCTACAATGAGCAGTTCTTC CASSRLAVYNEQFF
TRBJ1-1 TRBD1 TRBV7-9 NA TGTGCCAGCAGCCCCCGCCCCGAAGACAGGGCGAACACTGAAGCTTTCTTT CASSPRPEDRANTEAFF
TRBJ1-2 TRBD1 TRBV14 NA TGTGCCAGCAGCCGAAAAGGGGACAGCTTATATGGCTACACCTTC CASSRKGDSLYGYTF
TRBJ1-1 NA TRBV10-3 NA TGTGCCATCAAAGGAGCATTACCCCCCACTGAAGCTTTCTTT CAIKGALPPTEAFF
TRBJ2-3 TRBD2 TRBV3-1/TRBV3-2 NA TGTGCCAGCAGCCAAGATAGGGGCGGTGGAGCGGGAGCGGGAGATACGCAGTATTTT CASSQDRGGGAGAGDTQYF
TRBJ1-5 NA TRBV6-4 NA TGTGCCAGCAGGGCGGACAGCCTTAGCAATCAGCCCCAGCATTTT CASRADSLSNQPQHF
TRBJ2-1 TRBD1 TRBV6-5 NA TGTGCCAGCAGGGCAGGGGGCTACAATGAGCAGTTCTTC CASRAGGYNEQFF
TRBJ1-3 TRBD1 TRBV7-9 NA TGTGCCAGCAGCTCCACAGGGGTAGGAAACACCATATATTTT CASSSTGVGNTIYF
TRBJ2-1 NA TRBV19 NA TGTGCCAGTAGTAGACAGGCGAATACCCACTTACACAATGAGCAGTTCTTC CASSRQANTHLHNEQFF
TRBJ1-4 NA TRBV29-1 NA TGCAGGCGGGGAGGCCTTGCAACTAATGAAAAACTGTTTTTT CRRGGLATNEKLFF
TRBJ1-2 NA TRBV19 NA TGTGCCAGTAGTATAGCCAGCTATGGCTACACCTTC CASSIASYGYTF